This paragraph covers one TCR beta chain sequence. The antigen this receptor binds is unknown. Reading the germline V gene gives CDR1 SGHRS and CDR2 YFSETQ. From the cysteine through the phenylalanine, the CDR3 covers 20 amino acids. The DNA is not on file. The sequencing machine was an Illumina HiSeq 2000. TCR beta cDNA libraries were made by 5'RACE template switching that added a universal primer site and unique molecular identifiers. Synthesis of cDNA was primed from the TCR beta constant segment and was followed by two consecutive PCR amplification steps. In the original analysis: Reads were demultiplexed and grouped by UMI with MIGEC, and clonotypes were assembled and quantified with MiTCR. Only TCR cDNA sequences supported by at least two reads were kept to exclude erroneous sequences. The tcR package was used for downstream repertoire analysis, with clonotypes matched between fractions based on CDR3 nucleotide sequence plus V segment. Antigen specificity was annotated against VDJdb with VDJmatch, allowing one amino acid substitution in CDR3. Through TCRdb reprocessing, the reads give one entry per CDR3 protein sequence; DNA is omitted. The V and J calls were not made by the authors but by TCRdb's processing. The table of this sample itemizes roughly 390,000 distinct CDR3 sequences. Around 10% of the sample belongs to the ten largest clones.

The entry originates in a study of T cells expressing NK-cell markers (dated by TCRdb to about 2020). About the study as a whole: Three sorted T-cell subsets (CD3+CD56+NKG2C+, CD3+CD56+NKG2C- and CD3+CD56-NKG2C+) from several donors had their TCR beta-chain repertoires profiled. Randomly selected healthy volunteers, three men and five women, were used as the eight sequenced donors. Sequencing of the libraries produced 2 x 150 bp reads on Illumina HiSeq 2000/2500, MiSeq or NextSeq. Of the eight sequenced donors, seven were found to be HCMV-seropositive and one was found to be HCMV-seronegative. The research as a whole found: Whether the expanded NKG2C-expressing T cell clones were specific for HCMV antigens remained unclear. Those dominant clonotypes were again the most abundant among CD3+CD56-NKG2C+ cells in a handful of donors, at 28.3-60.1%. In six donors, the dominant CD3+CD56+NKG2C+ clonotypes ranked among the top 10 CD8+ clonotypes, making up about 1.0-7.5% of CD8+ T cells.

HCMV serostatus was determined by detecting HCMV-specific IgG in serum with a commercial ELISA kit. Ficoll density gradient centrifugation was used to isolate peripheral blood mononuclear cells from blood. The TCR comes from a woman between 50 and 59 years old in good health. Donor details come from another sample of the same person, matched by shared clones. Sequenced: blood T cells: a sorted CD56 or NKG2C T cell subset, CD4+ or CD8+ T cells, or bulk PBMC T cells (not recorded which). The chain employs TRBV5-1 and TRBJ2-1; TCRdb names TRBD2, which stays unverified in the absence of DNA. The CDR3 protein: CASSLGTGTSLSSSYNEQFF.